The TCR beta chain described here comes from a study of T cell responses to AZD1222 COVID-19 vaccine. Whole-study results and caveats: Spike was spanned by vaccine-associated CD4 TCRs, which were dominant at 160-218 and 743-854. Epitopes outside B.1.351 and B.1.1.7 mutated regions reportedly drew nearly half of spike TCRs. Clonal diversity may have been underestimated, and the donors were mostly white British, with more females than males.

Turning to this clone: Antigen: not known.

Germline CDR1 and CDR2: SGDLS and YYNGEE. This CDR3 has 15 amino acids. Trimming removed 0 bases from V and 6 bases from J; junction bases left unmatched: 6. This table comes from immunoSEQ multiplex PCR, and its TCRdb copy is limited to in-frame clones, with some not included. This sample has tens of thousands of clones, with about 81% found just once. Sequenced material: peripheral blood, taken 28 days after the second AZD1222 dose. This clonotype was obtained from an adult who received the AZD1222 COVID-19 vaccine. J is TRBJ2-7 and V is TRBV9, with 10 bases lining up with TRBD1. The CDR3 nucleotides read TGTGCCAGCAGCGTAGTCCCGGGACAGGGGTCCGAGCAGTACTTC. Protein: CASSVVPGQGSEQYF.